The source of this TCR beta chain is a study of blood T cell repertoires in COVID-19. Clones were sequenced by immunoSEQ multiplex PCR, and TCRdb holds only the in-frame ones, with some missing. The sample includes some 110,000 clones, 70% to 85% of them seen just once. V was cut by 6 bases and J by 4 bases, with 26 bases left in between. The germline CDR1 and CDR2 sequences are SGHTS and YDEGEE. The CDR3 is 18 amino acids. This chain joins TRBV5-8 and TRBJ2-1; D gene ambiguous. Sequenced input: peripheral blood. The sequence was collected from a man aged 50-59 years with acute or convalescent COVID-19. The CDR3 reads CASTSWRSGDGPYNEQFF. The CDR3 DNA is TGTGCCAGCACCTCTTGGAGATCCGGCGACGGCCCTTACAATGAGCAGTTCTTC.